This T cell receptor beta chain was documented in a study of response to subunit inactivated influenza vaccine (dated by TCRdb to 2016 to 2019). For context, the study as a whole: The study used deep quantitative T cell receptor repertoire profiling to track responses to a trivalent subunit inactivated influenza vaccine.

The receptor library was made with RT-PCR. The reads were generated on an Illumina HiSeq 2500. The public reads were reanalyzed by TCRdb: fastp trimming at Q25, MiXCR alignment, in-frame beta chains only. Rows merge per CDR3 protein into single entries with the most common DNA and genes. The sample table records around 470,000 distinct CDR3 sequences; 6% to 9% of these occur just once. Around 13% of the sample is held by the ten biggest clonotypes. This clonotype showed up just a few times. Its target antigen remains unknown. It has no much larger one-base neighbor in the sample; base qualities were not kept. The full study reports these points: It was suggested by the authors that each seasonal influenza vaccination may recruit only a limited number of new T cells.

The starting material was PBMCs from blood, obtained about 23 months after vaccination. This clonotype was obtained from a man between 50 and 69 years old who received an inactivated influenza vaccine. Donor details come from another sample of the same person, matched by shared clones.

The CDR3 here reads CASSEYRKATNEKLFF. The nucleotide sequence reads as follows: TGTGCCAGCAGTGAATATCGGAAGGCAACTAATGAAAAACTGTTTTTT. The sequence is built from TRBV6-1 and TRBJ1-4, with no confidently assigned D gene. CDR1 and CDR2, per the germline V gene, are MNHNS and SASEGT. CDR3 length: 16 amino acids, cysteine to phenylalanine. The CDR3 DNA has 48 bases and is translated from base 1. Trimming removed 2 bases from V and 0 bases from J, leaving 10 bases between the germline ends.